Only a few counts were recorded for the clone carrying this T cell receptor (beta chain). The data were taken from a study of T cells after yellow fever vaccination. Via MiXCR, TCRdb re-called the 5' RACE reads, giving one row per CDR3 protein. The sample records roughly 170,000 distinct CDR3 sequences, 7% to 10% being singletons. CDR3 length: 13 amino acids. Looked up from germline, CDR1 is LNHDA and CDR2 is SQIVND (reference sequence). Trimming at V came to 4 bases and at J to 5 bases, leaving 0 bases not matched to a gene. Sequencing used CD8+ T cells sorted from PBMCs, obtained 45 days after the yellow fever booster vaccination. The sequence derives from a man between 18 and 35 years old who received the YFV17D yellow fever vaccine. This chain links TRBV19 with TRBJ2-7, with 12 bases matching TRBD2. This CDR3 reads CASSRTSGDEQYV. The CDR3 DNA sequence: TGTGCCAGTAGTAGGACTAGCGGGGACGAGCAGTACGTC.